This TCR beta chain was captured in a study of monozygotic twins with inflammatory bowel disease. The germline V gene encodes CDR1 MGHRA and CDR2 YSYEKL. The CDR3 totals 17 residues. Template switching was used to attach UMIs, which incorporated a 6-nucleotide sample barcode. TCRdb re-called the 5' RACE reads and shows each CDR3 protein once, DNA omitted. In total, the table holds just over 300,000 distinct CDR3 sequences. The receptor was derived from a human donor with ulcerative colitis or Crohn's disease, or a healthy co-twin of an affected twin (not recorded which). The chain employs TRBV4-1 and TRBJ1-5. The sample was blood. CDR3: CASSQDLGQYSNQPQHF.